Following are 21 T cell receptor beta chains from one sample sequenced in a study of T-cell reconstitution after alpha-beta-depleted transplantation in children. Construction of the TCRbeta library involved unique molecular identifiers. TCRdb passed the PCR reads through MiXCR, listing each CDR3 protein once. This repertoire shows around 100,000 distinct CDR3 sequences, around 10% found once; its top ten account for under 40%. The specimen comprised PBMCs, sampled before TCRalphabeta/CD19-depleted stem cell transplant. These TCRs come from a boy between 2 and 10 years old with acute lymphoblastic leukemia, due to receive a stem cell transplant.

There are a few counts of this clonotype. The rearrangement joins TRBV5-6 to TRBJ2-7; D is perhaps TRBD1 or TRBD2 (6 bases each). V lost 1 base to trimming and J lost 4 bases, with 12 bases between them. Germline CDR1 reads SGHDT; CDR2 reads YYEEEE. This CDR3 contains 14 residues. The CDR3 loop is CASSLWGASYEQYF. The CDR3 coding sequence is TGTGCCAGCAGCTTGTGGGGGGCTTCGTACGAGCAGTACTTC.

This chain links TRBV20-1 with TRBJ1-2; D unclear. The CDR3 contains 15 residues. From germline, CDR1 is DFQATT and CDR2 SNEGSKA (reference sequence). The V gene lost 2 bases and the J gene lost 2 bases, with 15 bases spanning the gap. CDR3 sequence: CSARFGRMTNYGYTF. In DNA form, the CDR3 reads TGCAGTGCTAGATTCGGCCGGATGACCAACTATGGCTACACCTTC.

This clonotype was picked up a small number of times. The chain combines TRBV7-9 with TRBJ2-3, with D tentatively TRBD1 (6 bases). Per germline, CDR1 SEHNR and CDR2 FQNEAQ (reference sequence). CDR3 length: 14 amino acids. V was trimmed by 5 bases and J by 0 bases, leaving 9 bases between them. The CDR3 DNA is TGTGCCAGCAGCCGGACAGCCAGCACAGATACGCAGTATTTT. This codes for CASSRTASTDTQYF.

This clonotype was seen only a few times. The chain carries TRBV7-9 and TRBJ2-2, with TRBD1 as a possible D gene (6 bases). The CDR3 contains 14 residues. The V gene's germline CDR1 is SEHNR and CDR2 FQNEAQ (reference sequence). V was pared by 5 bases and J by 6 bases, with 13 bases between. The DNA for the CDR3 is TGTGCCAGCAGCCCCGAGGGGGTAGCCGGGGAGCTGTTTTTT. It specifies CASSPEGVAGELFF.

V and J are TRBV5-1 and TRBJ2-4; D ambiguous. The CDR3 is made up of 15 amino acids. The germline V and J ends were trimmed by 5 bases and 1 base, with 13 bases remaining between them. Germline V CDR1 and CDR2: SGHRS, YFSETQ. CDR3 in amino acids: CASSVGNPAKNIQYF. The CDR3 region has the DNA TGCGCCAGCAGTGTGGGCAACCCGGCCAAAAACATTCAGTACTTC.

This clonotype occurred many times. The genes are TRBV27 and TRBJ2-5; D remains ambiguous. The germline gives CDR1 MNHEY, CDR2 SMNVEV (reference sequence). The CDR3 consists of 14 residues. Trimming took 0 bases from V and 5 from J, leaving 10 bases between them. The CDR3, as DNA: TGTGCCAGCAGTTTATCCTGGAGAAGGGAGACCCAGTACTTC. It encodes CASSLSWRRETQYF.

The chain joins TRBV29-1 to TRBJ2-5; perhaps TRBD1 as D (6 bases). The CDR3 length is 13 residues. V dropped 4 bases and J dropped 7 bases, with 16 bases sitting between them. In germline, CDR1 is SQVTM, CDR2 ANQGSEA. The CDR3 here is CSVVVGAGGTQYF. In DNA, the CDR3 is TGCAGCGTTGTGGTGGGGGCCGGCGGGACCCAGTACTTC.

This clonotype was seen repeatedly, ten times or more. The V and J genes are TRBV10-3 and TRBJ2-7, with D maybe TRBD2 (6 bases). V was trimmed by 6 bases and J by 0 bases, leaving 12 bases between them. The CDR3 runs 14 residues. Looked up from germline, CDR1 is ENHRY and CDR2 is SYGVKD. The CDR3 region is CAISRTTGSYEQYF. CDR3 sequence (DNA): TGTGCCATCAGCCGGACTACCGGCTCCTACGAGCAGTACTTC.

This clonotype was seen repeatedly, ten times or more. This chain links TRBV12-3 or TRBV12-4 with TRBJ2-7; D is unclear. V was pared by 5 bases and J by 0 bases, with 20 bases between. CDR3 length equals 17 residues. CDR3 sequence: CASSPSLVWVDSYEQYF. In DNA form, the CDR3 reads TGTGCCAGCAGTCCCTCCTTGGTGTGGGTAGACTCCTACGAGCAGTACTTC.

Only a few counts were recorded for this clonotype. The chain employs TRBV6-1 and TRBJ2-3; TRBD2 is a possible D gene (6 bases). Deletions cut 7 bases from V and 4 bases from J, with 15 bases between. Germline CDR1 is MNHNS and CDR2 is SASEGT. This CDR3 contains 14 residues. The CDR3, as DNA: TGTGCCAGCACCACGGGGGTAGAAGCAGATACGCAGTATTTT. It encodes CASTTGVEADTQYF.

The chain is built from TRBV5-1 and TRBJ2-4, with TRBD1 matching over 10 bases. Germline-derived CDR1 and CDR2 are SGHRS and YFSETQ. This CDR3 has 17 residues. After removal of 6 bases from V and 2 bases from J, the junction contained 11 bases not matched to a gene. CDR3 DNA sequence: TGCGCCAGCACCCCTCAGCCGGGACAGGGGCCCAAAAACATTCAGTACTTC. It specifies CASTPQPGQGPKNIQYF.

There are a few counts of this clonotype. The rearrangement uses TRBV20-1 and TRBJ2-1; TRBD1 aligns across 9 bases. The CDR3 consists of 14 residues. CDR1 is DFQATT and CDR2 is SNEGSKA in the germline V gene (reference sequence). After removal of 5 bases from V and 8 bases from J, the junction contained 10 bases not matched to a gene. The CDR3 sequence is CSAQDRGYADEQFF. The CDR3 region has the DNA TGCAGTGCTCAGGACAGGGGTTATGCAGATGAGCAGTTCTTC.

In this sample, this clonotype turned up many times. The CDR3 protein is CASTQPGLGANVLTF. In DNA, the CDR3 is TGTGCCAGCACTCAGCCCGGCCTCGGGGCCAACGTCCTGACTTTC. The rearrangement uses TRBV6-5 and TRBJ2-6; D is ambiguous. The CDR3 is 15 residues long. Trimming cost V 7 bases and J 4 bases, with 14 bases left between them. Germline lookup yields CDR1 MNHEY and CDR2 SVGAGI.

This clonotype was found a few times. J is TRBJ2-3 and V is TRBV18; a weak D match, TRBD2 (6 bases). V shed 4 bases and J shed 10 bases, with 21 bases lying between them. Germline loops: CDR1 KGHSH, CDR2 LQKENI. The CDR3 contains 15 residues. The CDR3 loop reads CASSRSSGSGEAQYF. The CDR3 DNA reads TGTGCCAGCTCACGATCCTCCGGGAGTGGCGAAGCGCAGTATTTT.

The CDR3 reads CSARGLAGYETQYF. CDR3 in DNA: TGCAGTGCTCGGGGACTAGCGGGATACGAGACCCAGTACTTC. This rearrangement joins TRBV20-1 to TRBJ2-5; 13 nucleotides match TRBD2. The junction had 5 bases not matched to a gene; V was cut back by 5 bases and J by 5 bases. Germline CDR1 reads DFQATT; CDR2 reads SNEGSKA (reference sequence). The length of the CDR3 is 14 residues.

This chain joins TRBV27 and TRBJ2-1; 12 nucleotides line up with TRBD2. Germline CDR1 is MNHEY and CDR2 is SMNVEV (reference sequence). The CDR3 has 18 residues. Trimming removed 3 bases from V and 2 bases from J; junction bases left unmatched: 8. The CDR3 sequence is CASSFLASSGRAYNEQFF. Written as DNA, the CDR3 is TGTGCCAGCAGTTTTCTCGCCTCTAGCGGGAGGGCCTACAATGAGCAGTTCTTC.

The chain is built from TRBV6-1 and TRBJ2-2; 7 bases match TRBD2. V shed 10 bases and J 6 bases; nucleotides not matched to a gene: 17. This CDR3 has 16 residues. Germline V gene sequence: CDR1 MNHNS, CDR2 SASEGT. The CDR3 DNA follows: TGTGCCACCCGAACACCATTGGCGGGAGTACCCGGGGAGCTGTTTTTT. Translating gives CATRTPLAGVPGELFF.

This clonotype was detected a few times. This chain links TRBV29-1 with TRBJ2-3; no definite D call. Germline assignment: CDR1 SQVTM and CDR2 ANQGSEA. The V end lost 4 bases, the J end lost 3 bases, and 20 bases lay between the germline ends. The CDR3 length is 16 residues. CDR3 loop: CSVGPDPGRATDTQYF. CDR3 nucleotide sequence: TGCAGCGTTGGCCCTGACCCGGGCAGAGCTACAGATACGCAGTATTTT.

This clonotype was counted only a few times. V and J are TRBV11-2 and TRBJ2-6; D is unclear. The CDR3 loop spans 18 amino acids. Germline V lookup: CDR1 SGHAT, CDR2 FQNNGV. Trimming took off 4 bases at V and 0 bases at J, with 16 bases between the two ends. The DNA of the CDR3 is TGTGCCAGCAGCTCCCGTACAAATCTGGTCTCTGGGGCCAACGTCCTGACTTTC. Translated: CASSSRTNLVSGANVLTF.

This clonotype showed up many times. V is TRBV5-1 and J is TRBJ2-1; 8 bases are a match to TRBD2. The V gene end was trimmed by 9 bases and the J gene end by 8 bases; junction bases not matched to a gene: 13. The CDR3 length is 14 residues. The germline V gene has CDR1 SGHRS and CDR2 YFSETQ. CDR3 bases: TGCGCCACCACTAAAGAGCCTAGCGGGTATGAGCAGTTCTTC. As protein: CATTKEPSGYEQFF.

The chain is built from TRBV20-1 and TRBJ2-1, with TRBD2 matching 7 bases. Germline V gives CDR1 DFQATT, CDR2 SNEGSKA (reference sequence). Trimming at V came to 3 bases and at J to 4 bases, leaving 9 bases not matched to a gene. The CDR3 consists of 15 residues. The DNA for the CDR3 is TGCAGTGCTAGGCCCCGGGAGGACCTATACAATGAGCAGTTCTTC. Protein product: CSARPREDLYNEQFF.